This T cell receptor beta chain was sequenced in a study of OX40 agonist ivuxolimab in advanced cancers. The wider study: Ivuxolimab was administered intravenously to patients at 0.01 to 10 mg/kg every 2 weeks. Study observations and caveats: Among the lowest peripheral clonal expansion occurred in 0.1-3.0 mg/kg partial responders.

Trimming took 2 bases from V and 10 from J; bases not matched to a gene: 4. Germline CDR1 MNHEY, CDR2 SVGAGI. The CDR3 spans 12 residues. For this clone: Antigen unknown.

Generated by immunoSEQ multiplex PCR, the TCRdb table keeps only in-frame clones and is missing some. The sample yields about 99,000 clones, approximately 93% seen once. This TCR came from an adult with an advanced solid tumor such as melanoma, head and neck, liver or kidney cancer. The material sequenced was CD4+ or CD8+ T cells sorted from blood, taken in a trial of the OX40 agonist ivuxolimab. The rearrangement joins TRBV6-5 to TRBJ1-2; TRBD1 agrees at 7 bases. CDR3 loop: CASSYTDRVYTF. The CDR3 DNA reads as TGTGCCAGCAGTTACACTGACAGGGTCTACACCTTC.